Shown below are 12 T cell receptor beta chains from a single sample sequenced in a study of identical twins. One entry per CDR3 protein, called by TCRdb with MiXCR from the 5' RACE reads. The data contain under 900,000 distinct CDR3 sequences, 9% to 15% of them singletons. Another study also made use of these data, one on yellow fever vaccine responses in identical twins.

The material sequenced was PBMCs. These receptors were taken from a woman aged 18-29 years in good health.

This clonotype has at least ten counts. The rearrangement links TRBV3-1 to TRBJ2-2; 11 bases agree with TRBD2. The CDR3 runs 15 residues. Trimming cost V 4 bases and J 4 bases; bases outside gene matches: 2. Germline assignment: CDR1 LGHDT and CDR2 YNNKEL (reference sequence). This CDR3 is CASSLTSGVTGELFF. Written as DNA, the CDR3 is TGTGCCAGCAGCCTGACTAGCGGGGTCACCGGGGAGCTGTTTTTT.

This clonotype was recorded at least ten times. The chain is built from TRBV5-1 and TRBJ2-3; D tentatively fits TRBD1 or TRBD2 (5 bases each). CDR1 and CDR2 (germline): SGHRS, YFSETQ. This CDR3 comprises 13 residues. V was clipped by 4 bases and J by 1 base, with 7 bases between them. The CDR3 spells CASSRDGTDTQYF. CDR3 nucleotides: TGCGCCAGCAGCAGGGACGGCACAGATACGCAGTATTTT.

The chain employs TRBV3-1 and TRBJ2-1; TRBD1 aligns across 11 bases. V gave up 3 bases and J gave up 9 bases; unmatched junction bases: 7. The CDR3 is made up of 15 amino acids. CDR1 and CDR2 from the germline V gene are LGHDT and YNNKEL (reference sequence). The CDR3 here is CASSQAGQGAGEQFF. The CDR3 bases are TGTGCCAGCAGCCAGGCTGGACAGGGGGCCGGTGAGCAGTTCTTC.

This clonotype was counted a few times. The CDR3 nucleotides read TGCAGTGCTCCAGGACAGAACACCGGGGAGCTGTTTTTT. Amino acid sequence: CSAPGQNTGELFF. The chain recombines TRBV20-1 with TRBJ2-2, with TRBD1 as a possible D gene (5 bases). CDR1 is DFQATT, CDR2 SNEGSKA, per germline (reference sequence). V was pared by 5 bases and J by 1 base, with 8 bases between. The CDR3 has 13 residues.

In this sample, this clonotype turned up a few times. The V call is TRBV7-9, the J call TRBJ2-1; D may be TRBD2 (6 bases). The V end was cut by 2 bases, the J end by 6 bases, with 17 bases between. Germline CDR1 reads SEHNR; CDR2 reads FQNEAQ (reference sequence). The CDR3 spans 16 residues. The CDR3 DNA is TGTGCCAGCAGCTTATCCGGGCGGGGTGGCGGCAATGAGCAGTTCTTC. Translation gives CASSLSGRGGGNEQFF.

The DNA of the CDR3 is TGCAGTGCTAGAGTAGGGCCCGAGGGGTACGAGCAGTACGTC. Amino acid sequence: CSARVGPEGYEQYV. The chain combines TRBV20-1 with TRBJ2-7; the D gene could be TRBD1 or TRBD2 (5 bases each). CDR1 is DFQATT and CDR2 is SNEGSKA in the germline V gene (reference sequence). The V and J ends lost 1 base and 4 bases respectively, with 14 bases between them. This CDR3 is 14 amino acids long.

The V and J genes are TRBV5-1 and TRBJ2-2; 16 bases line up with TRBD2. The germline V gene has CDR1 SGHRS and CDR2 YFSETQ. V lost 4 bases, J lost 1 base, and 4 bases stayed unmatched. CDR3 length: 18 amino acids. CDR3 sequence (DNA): TGCGCCAGCAGCCCGGGACTAGCGGGGGGGAAGAACACCGGGGAGCTGTTTTTT. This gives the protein CASSPGLAGGKNTGELFF.

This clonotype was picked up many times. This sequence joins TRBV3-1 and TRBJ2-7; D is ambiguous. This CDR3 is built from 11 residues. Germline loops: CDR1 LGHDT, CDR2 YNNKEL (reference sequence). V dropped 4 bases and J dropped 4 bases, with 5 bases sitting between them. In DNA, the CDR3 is TGTGCCAGCAGCCGTTATTACGAGCAGTACTTC. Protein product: CASSRYYEQYF.

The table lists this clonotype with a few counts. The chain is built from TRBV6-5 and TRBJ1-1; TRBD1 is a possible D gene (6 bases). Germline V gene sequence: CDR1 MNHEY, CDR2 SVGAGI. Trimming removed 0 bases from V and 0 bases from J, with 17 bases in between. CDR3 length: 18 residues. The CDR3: CASSYSIGAGALNTEAFF. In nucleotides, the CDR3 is TGTGCCAGCAGTTACTCGATCGGGGCAGGGGCCTTGAACACTGAAGCTTTCTTT.

The DNA of the CDR3 is TGTGCCAGCAGGTGGCGGGGCTCAGGAGATACGCAGTATTTT. Protein product: CASRWRGSGDTQYF. The chain recombines TRBV12-3 or TRBV12-4 with TRBJ2-3; D may be TRBD2 (6 bases). CDR3 length: 14 amino acids. Trimming left V 6 bases short and J 5 bases short, with 15 bases between.

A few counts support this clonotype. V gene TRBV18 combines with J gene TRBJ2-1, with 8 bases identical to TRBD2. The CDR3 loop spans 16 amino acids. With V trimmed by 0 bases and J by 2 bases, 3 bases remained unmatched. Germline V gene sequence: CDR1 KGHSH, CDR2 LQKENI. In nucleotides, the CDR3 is TGTGCCAGCTCACCACCGATGACTAGCGCCTACAATGAGCAGTTCTTC. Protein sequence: CASSPPMTSAYNEQFF. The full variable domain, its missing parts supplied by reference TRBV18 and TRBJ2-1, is NAGVMQNPRHLVRRRGQEARLRCSPMKGHSHVYWYRQLPEEGLKFMVYLQKENIIDESGMPKERFSAEFPKEGPSILRIQQVVRGDSAAYFCASSPPMTSAYNEQFFGPGTRLTVL.

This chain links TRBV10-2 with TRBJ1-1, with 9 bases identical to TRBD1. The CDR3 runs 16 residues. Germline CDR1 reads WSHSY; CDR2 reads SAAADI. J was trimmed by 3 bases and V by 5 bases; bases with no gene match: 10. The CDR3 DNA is TGCGCCAGCAGTCCCGGGACAGGGATCCCGGACACTGAAGCTTTCTTT. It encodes CASSPGTGIPDTEAFF.